These 25 T cell receptor beta chains share one sample of origin, sequenced in a study of Graves' ophthalmopathy and Graves' hyperthyroidism. Investigators amplified TCR beta CDR3 regions from RNA transcripts. Following a first-round RT-PCR that used HTBI primers, a second-round multiplex PCR was carried out. TCRdb reprocessed the multiplex PCR reads via MiXCR and lists one record per CDR3 protein. This sample has approximately 640,000 distinct CDR3 sequences, with 35% to 50% found just once. Sequencing was done on a sample of peripheral blood. The receptors derive from an adult man with Graves' ophthalmopathy.

This sequence joins TRBV7-3 and TRBJ2-5, with TRBD1 matching over 9 bases. Trimming removed 5 bases from V and 0 bases from J; junction bases left unmatched: 4. CDR3 size: 15 residues. The germline gives CDR1 SGHTA, CDR2 FQGTGA. For the CDR3, the DNA is TGTGCCAGCAGCGCGACAGGGGGTGACCAAGAGACCCAGTACTTC. This translates into CASSATGGDQETQYF.

This clonotype was seen only a few times. The J gene is TRBJ2-7, the V gene TRBV12-3 or TRBV12-4; 8 bases are shared with TRBD1. Unmatched junction bases numbered 9, after V lost 7 bases and J lost 4 bases. The CDR3 runs 14 residues. The CDR3 sequence: CASTQGTGRYEQYF. Here the CDR3 DNA reads TGTGCCAGCACCCAGGGGACAGGCCGTTACGAGCAGTACTTC.

This clonotype was found many times. The chain uses TRBV7-8 and TRBJ1-6, with D perhaps matching TRBD1 (5 bases). This CDR3 is built from 16 residues. Germline CDR1 and CDR2: SGHVS and FQNEAQ. V was pared by 0 bases and J by 7 bases, with 13 bases between. Here the CDR3 DNA reads TGTGCCAGCAGCTTAGCGAGGGCAGGGAACAATTCACCCCTCCACTTT. Residues: CASSLARAGNNSPLHF.

The chain combines TRBV15 with TRBJ1-2, with TRBD1 as a possible D gene (5 bases). Trimming removed 3 bases at V and 4 bases at J, with 12 bases between. The CDR3 has 14 amino acids. The germline CDR1 and CDR2 sequences are LNHNV and YYDKDF (reference sequence). CDR3 in DNA: TGTGCCACCAGCAGGAAGACGGACACCTATGGCTACACCTTC. Its translation is CATSRKTDTYGYTF.

This clonotype was seen a few times. This chain joins TRBV6-5 and TRBJ1-2; no clear D gene. Between the trimmed V and J ends, which lost 3 bases and 9 bases, there was a span of 14 bases. Per germline, CDR1 MNHEY and CDR2 SVGAGI. The CDR3 totals 13 residues. CDR3 region: CASSYGLASRYTF. The CDR3 nucleotides read TGTGCCAGCAGTTATGGCCTGGCATCTCGCTACACCTTC.

This clonotype occurred many times. The chain uses TRBV7-2 and TRBJ1-1, with D uncertain. V was cut by 1 base and J by 4 bases, with 10 bases left in between. The CDR3 extends over 14 amino acids. CDR1 and CDR2 (germline): SGHTA, FQGNSA. CDR3 DNA sequence: TGTGCCAGCAGCTTAGGGGCCGTTCGCACTGAAGCTTTCTTT. Its protein is CASSLGAVRTEAFF.

This clonotype has a count of ten or more. V gene TRBV5-1 combines with J gene TRBJ1-5; D possibly corresponds to TRBD1 (6 bases). V dropped 0 bases and J dropped 3 bases, with 10 bases sitting between them. Germline values: CDR1 SGHRS, CDR2 YFSETQ. This CDR3 is built from 15 residues. CDR3 protein: CASSLDGQTNQPQHF. CDR3 DNA: TGCGCCAGCAGCTTGGATGGACAGACCAATCAGCCCCAGCATTTT.

This clonotype was seen at least ten times. The chain joins TRBV20-1 to TRBJ1-3; TRBD1 matches at 7 bases. The CDR3 sequence is 13 residues long. The V segment lost 6 bases and the J segment 3 bases; nucleotides outside the gene matches: 5. CDR1 is DFQATT and CDR2 is SNEGSKA in the germline V gene (reference sequence). CDR3: CSATRDSGNTIYF. CDR3 bases: TGCAGTGCCACCCGGGACAGTGGAAACACCATATATTTT.

This clonotype was observed at least ten times. V gene TRBV9 combines with J gene TRBJ1-5, with D perhaps matching TRBD1 (6 bases). The V end lost 4 bases, the J end lost 4 bases, and 24 bases lay between the germline ends. The CDR3 has 18 amino acids. Germline CDR1 SGDLS, CDR2 YYNGEE. The CDR3 spells CASSRGGDGTAGNQPQHF. DNA for the CDR3: TGTGCCAGCAGCCGAGGGGGGGACGGGACCGCAGGAAATCAGCCCCAGCATTTT.

Points on this clonotype: A read error may be the cause here, since a much bigger clone is one base away. The chain has TRBV12-3 or TRBV12-4 and TRBJ2-7, with TRBD1 as a possible D gene (5 bases). Trimming left V 8 bases short and J 7 bases short, with 21 bases between. The CDR3 runs to 14 residues. CDR3 residues: CASGPRVGLGEQYF. The CDR3 DNA reads as TGTGCCAGCGGTCCCCGGGTGGGGCTGGGAGAGCAGTACTTC.

The chain carries TRBV25-1 and TRBJ1-2, with 10 positions matching TRBD1. The CDR3 is made up of 12 amino acids. The germline CDR1 and CDR2 sequences are MGHDK and SYGVNS. The CDR3 DNA sequence: TGTGCTAGAGACGACAGGGGGCTTGGCTACACCTTC. Its translation: CARDDRGLGYTF.

The J gene is TRBJ2-5, the V gene TRBV7-6; D might be TRBD2 (6 bases). V lost 1 base and J 2 bases, leaving 11 bases between the germline ends. The CDR3 is 15 amino acids. Germline assignment: CDR1 SGHVS and CDR2 FNYEAQ. The CDR3 region is CASSLEAGGQETQYF. The DNA for the CDR3 is TGTGCCAGCAGCTTAGAGGCCGGGGGACAAGAGACCCAGTACTTC.

V gene TRBV9 combines with J gene TRBJ1-6; D possibly corresponds to TRBD1 (5 bases). Deletions cut 7 bases from V and 8 bases from J, with 19 bases between. Germline CDR1 SGDLS, CDR2 YYNGEE. The CDR3 totals 15 residues. The CDR3 spells CASSRERDGDSPLHF. The CDR3 DNA follows: TGTGCCAGCTCACGCGAAAGGGACGGGGATTCACCCCTCCACTTT.

Turning to this clonotype: One end of the junction is discordant with germline, which a read error may explain. V usage is TRBV6-6 and J usage is TRBJ2-5; TRBD1 aligns across 12 bases. Germline lookup yields CDR1 MNHNY and CDR2 SVGAGI (reference sequence). The CDR3 covers 16 residues. The chain's CDR3 is CAGSSPGTGGRETQYF. CDR3 DNA sequence: TGTGCCGGCAGTTCTCCCGGGACAGGGGGCAGAGAGACCCAGTACTTC.

The chain carries TRBV12-3 or TRBV12-4 and TRBJ1-1; D possibly corresponds to TRBD1 (6 bases). V was shortened by 2 bases and J by 1 base, with 14 bases between the two germline ends. There are 16 residues in the CDR3. The CDR3 loop is CASSLSRGRGNTEAFF. The CDR3 DNA follows: TGTGCCAGCAGTTTAAGTCGTGGCAGGGGGAACACTGAAGCTTTCTTT.

This clonotype came up many times. This rearrangement joins TRBV9 to TRBJ2-2; D uncertain. This CDR3 region has 16 residues. Trimming took 4 bases from V and 4 from J, leaving 17 bases between them. Germline CDR1 is SGDLS and CDR2 is YYNGEE. The CDR3 spells CASSLPAGGGTGELFF. In DNA form, the CDR3 reads TGTGCCAGCAGCCTCCCGGCTGGCGGTGGCACCGGGGAGCTGTTTTTT. Supplemented by reference TRBV9 and TRBJ2-2, the full variable domain reads DSGVTQTPKHLITATGQRVTLRCSPRSGDLSVYWYQQSLDQGLQFLIQYYNGEERAKGNILERFSAQQFPDLHSELNLSSLELGDSALYFCASSLPAGGGTGELFFGEGSRLTVL.

This clonotype has ten or more counts. This chain links TRBV7-8 with TRBJ1-2; 8 nucleotides agree with TRBD1. Germline loops: CDR1 SGHVS, CDR2 FQNEAQ. CDR3 length: 16 amino acids. The trim removed 1 base at V and 3 bases at J, leaving 7 bases unmatched. The CDR3 region has the DNA TGTGCCAGCAGCTTAGGGGGGACAGGTAGTGACTATGGCTACACCTTC. Its protein product is CASSLGGTGSDYGYTF. Looking up the rest from reference TRBV7-8 and TRBJ1-2 gives the full variable domain: GAGVSQSPRYKVAKRGQDVALRCDPISGHVSLFWYQQALGQGPEFLTYFQNEAQLDKSGLPSDRFFAERPEGSVSTLKIQRTQQEDSAVYLCASSLGGTGSDYGYTFGSGTRLTVV.

As concerns this clonotype: One base away lies a much larger clone, so this may be a sequencing read error. This CDR3 is missing its conserved last phenylalanine or tryptophan, likely due to a read error. V is TRBV12-3 or TRBV12-4 and J is TRBJ1-6; possible D gene TRBD1, 5 bases. This CDR3 comprises 12 residues. Trimming took off 6 bases at V and 5 bases at J, with 5 bases between the two ends. The CDR3 sequence is CASRQDNSPLHL. In nucleotides, the CDR3 is TGTGCCAGCAGACAGGATAATTCACCCCTCCACTTG.

In the case of this clonotype: Sequence at one end of the junction differs from germline and may be a read error. The genes are TRBV5-1 and TRBJ1-1, with 7 bases lining up with TRBD1. The CDR3 has 12 amino acids. Germline CDR1 reads SGHRS; CDR2 reads YFSETQ. CDR3 loop: CASSHRGTEALF. CDR3 DNA sequence: TGTGCCAGCAGCCACAGGGGCACTGAAGCTCTCTTT.

This chain connects TRBV7-2 to TRBJ2-5; 8 bases agree with TRBD2. Germline V gene sequence: CDR1 SGHTA, CDR2 FQGNSA. Losses at the gene ends were 5 bases for V and 9 bases for J; bases not matched to a gene: 14. The CDR3 spans 15 residues. The CDR3 region has the DNA TGTGCCAGCAGCATAACGGGGGGGGCTGAGCAGCCCCAGTACTTC. Its protein product is CASSITGGAEQPQYF.

A remark on this clonotype: One base away lies a much larger clone, so this may be a sequencing read error. The chain employs TRBV20-1 and TRBJ1-2; weak D call: TRBD1 (5 bases). In germline, CDR1 is DFQATT, CDR2 SNEGSKA (reference sequence). This CDR3 has 12 amino acids. Trimming took off 8 bases at V and 5 bases at J, with 15 bases between the two ends. Here the CDR3 reads CSPGRVGYGYTF. The CDR3 DNA is TGCAGTCCGGGCAGGGTCGGGTATGGCTACACCTTC.

This clonotype was counted at least ten times. This chain uses TRBV7-8 with TRBJ1-1, with TRBD1 as a possible D gene (5 bases). V was shortened by 0 bases and J by 0 bases, with 11 bases between the two germline ends. This CDR3 region has 16 residues. Germline CDR1 SGHVS, CDR2 FQNEAQ. CDR3: CASSLATVSMNTEAFF. The CDR3 nucleotides are TGTGCCAGCAGCTTAGCGACAGTATCAATGAACACTGAAGCTTTCTTT.

Concerning this clonotype: A much larger clone differs by one base, so this may be a read error. The chain is built from TRBV10-3 and TRBJ2-7, with D possibly TRBD1 on 6 matching bases. Trimming pared 3 bases from V and 2 bases from J, leaving 11 bases between. CDR1 is ENHRY and CDR2 is SYGVKD in the germline V gene. CDR3 length: 14 residues. The CDR3 coding sequence is TGTGCCATCAGTGAACCTGGGACACCCTACGAGCAGTACTTC. Translating gives CAISEPGTPYEQYF.

This rearrangement joins TRBV7-2 to TRBJ1-2; 7 positions match TRBD1. Germline loops: CDR1 SGHTA, CDR2 FQGNSA. This CDR3 has 15 amino acids. V was pared by 1 base and J by 3 bases, with 5 bases of the junction left unmatched. The DNA of the CDR3 is TGTGCCAGCAGCTTAGACCCGGGGACAGACTATGGCTACACCTTC. The encoded protein is CASSLDPGTDYGYTF.

Comment on this clonotype: This may come from a read error, since a much larger clone is one base off. The chain uses TRBV7-2 and TRBJ1-5; TRBD1 might be the D (6 bases). The V and J ends lost 1 base and 5 bases respectively, with 15 bases between them. The CDR3 is made up of 16 amino acids. CDR1 is SGHTA and CDR2 is FQGNSA in the germline V gene. The CDR3, as DNA: TGTGCCAGCAGCTTAGTTGCCGGGGGCAGCGATCAGCCCCAGCATTTT. This gives the protein CASSLVAGGSDQPQHF.